The T cell receptor (beta chain) described here comes from a study of T and B cells in COVID-19 patients. For the study at large: Recovered patients mostly had mild to moderate COVID-19 managed as outpatients. Median age was about 35 years in the recovered cohort and approximately 68 years in the active-infection cohort.

Study-level findings and limits: Sorted SARS-CoV-2-responsive or tetramer+ T cells and CD4+, regulatory and CD8+ subsets were not yet sequenced.

TRB rearrangements were amplified by multiplex PCR with BIOMED2 TRB-A/B primers. TCRdb re-analysed the multiplex PCR reads in MiXCR, keeping a single row per CDR3 protein. The sample includes over 7,000 distinct CDR3 sequences, 20% to 25% seen only once; the top ten take over 3.5%. The CDR3 sequence is 17 residues long. V lost 6 bases, J lost 0 bases, and 13 bases stayed unmatched. CDR1 is MDHEN, CDR2 SYDVKM, per germline. In the case of this clonotype: The target antigen is unknown.

Blood genomic DNA input for TRB amplification was roughly 220-500 ng. V is TRBV28 and J is TRBJ1-2, with 7 bases matching TRBD1. The TCR was taken from a human donor who had recovered from COVID-19. The sequenced material came from blood. The CDR3 bases are TGTGCCAGCAGGATAACAGGGGCCGTTCTCGCTAACTATGGCTACACCTTC. Residues: CASRITGAVLANYGYTF.